The clone carrying this T cell receptor beta chain was picked up a small number of times. The target antigen is unknown. An end of the junction does not agree with germline; a read error may underlie this. Germline V gives CDR1 MDHEN, CDR2 SYDVKM. The CDR3 runs 13 residues. The authors ran a second PCR of 7 to 11 cycles using a sample-barcoded 5' primer and a J-beta primer mix. TCRdb called the 5' RACE reads again in MiXCR, with one record for every CDR3 protein. Of some 800,000 distinct CDR3 sequences detected, 25% appear once; the ten largest clones hold approximately 3.7%. The data are from a study of blood T cells in healthy people across ages. The study's findings and limits: Per million T cells, TCR beta diversity dropped roughly linearly as age increased. One million T cells yielded diversity estimates that were considered underestimates.

The same sample was also used in a study of T cells of mothers and their children. From that study: A few mothers and their six children, all healthy Caucasians, donated. Mothers yielded over 9.5 million CDR3 reads, children about 3 million each.

Input material: blood. The chain links TRBV28 to TRBJ2-1, with D perhaps being TRBD1 or TRBD2 (6 bases each). The TCR originated in a boy under 18 in good health. CDR3 DNA: TGTGCCAGCCACTTAGCAGAGGGGGGCGAGCAGCACTTC. It yields the protein CASHLAEGGEQHF. The variable domain in full, completed from reference TRBV28 and TRBJ2-1, reads DVKVTQSSRYLVKRTGEKVFLECVQDMDHENMFWYRQDPGLGLRLIYFSYDVKMKEKGDIPEGYSVSREKKERFSLILESASTNQTSMYLCASHLAEGGEQHFGPGTRLTVL.